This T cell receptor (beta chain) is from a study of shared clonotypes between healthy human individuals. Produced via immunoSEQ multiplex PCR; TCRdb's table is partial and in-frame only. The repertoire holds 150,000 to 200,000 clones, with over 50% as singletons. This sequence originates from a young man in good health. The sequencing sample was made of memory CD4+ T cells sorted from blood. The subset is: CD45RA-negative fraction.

The CDR3 DNA sequence: TGCGCCAGCAGCCTACTGGGGTCTAGCGGAAGACTTTACAATGAGCAGTTCTTC. Protein: CASSLLGSSGRLYNEQFF. V usage is TRBV5-1 and J usage is TRBJ2-1; 7 bases align to TRBD2. The length of the CDR3 is 18 residues. V shed 4 bases and J 4 bases; nucleotides not matched to a gene: 17. Looked up from germline, CDR1 is SGHRS and CDR2 is YFSETQ.